This T cell receptor (beta chain) is from a study of T cells in Graves' hyperthyroidism and ophthalmopathy. Study as a whole: Peripheral blood was drawn at first diagnosis, prior to all treatment.

V was clipped by 3 bases and J by 6 bases; unmatched bases: 6. Germline V gene lookup returns CDR1 SGDLS and CDR2 YYNGEE. CDR3 length equals 15 residues. The sample holds many counts of this clonotype. Researchers took RNA transcripts and amplified the TCR beta CDR3 regions from them. Using the HTBI primer set, a first-round RT-PCR was run on the TCR CDR3. Via MiXCR, TCRdb re-called the multiplex PCR reads, giving one row per CDR3 protein. The data contain some 460,000 distinct CDR3 sequences, 15% to 19% of them singletons. The chain has TRBV9 and TRBJ2-1, with 10 nucleotides matching TRBD2. The sequence was obtained from a woman in her late teens or twenties with Graves' hyperthyroidism. The sequenced sample was blood. CDR3 sequence: CASSDTSGTTNEQFF. CDR3 coding DNA: TGTGCCAGCAGCGATACTAGCGGGACCACCAATGAGCAGTTCTTC.